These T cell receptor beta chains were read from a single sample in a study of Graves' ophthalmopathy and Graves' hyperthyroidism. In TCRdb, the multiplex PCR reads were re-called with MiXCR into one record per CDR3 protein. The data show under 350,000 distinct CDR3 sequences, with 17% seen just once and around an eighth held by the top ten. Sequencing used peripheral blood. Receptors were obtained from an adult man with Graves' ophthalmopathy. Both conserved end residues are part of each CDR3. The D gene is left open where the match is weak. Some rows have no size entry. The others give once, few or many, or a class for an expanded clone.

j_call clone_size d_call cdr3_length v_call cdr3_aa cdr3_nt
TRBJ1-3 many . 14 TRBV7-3 CASSLTATGNTIYF TGTGCCAGCAGCTTGACAGCCACTGGAAACACCATATATTTT
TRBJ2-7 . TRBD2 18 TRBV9 CASSVSGGSSGSSYEQYF TGTGCCAGCAGCGTATCCGGGGGGTCCAGCGGGAGCTCCTACGAGCAGTACTTC
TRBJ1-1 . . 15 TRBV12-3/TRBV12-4 CASSPHRDAQAEAFF TGTGCCAGCAGTCCCCACAGGGACGCTCAGGCTGAAGCTTTCTTT
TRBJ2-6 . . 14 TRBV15 CATSSRTGANVLTF TGTGCCACCTCGAGTAGGACTGGGGCCAACGTCCTGACTTTC
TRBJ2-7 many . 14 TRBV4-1 CASSHPGTGYEQYF TGCGCCAGCAGCCATCCTGGGACTGGCTACGAGCAGTACTTC
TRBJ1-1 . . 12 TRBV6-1 CASHRVGTYAFF TGTGCCAGTCACAGGGTCGGCACTTATGCTTTCTTT
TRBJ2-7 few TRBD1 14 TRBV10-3 CAIRPDRGLSEQYF TGTGCCATCAGACCCGACAGGGGGCTTAGCGAGCAGTACTTC
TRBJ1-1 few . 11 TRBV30 CAWIMNTEAFF TGTGCCTGGATTATGAACACTGAAGCTTTCTTT
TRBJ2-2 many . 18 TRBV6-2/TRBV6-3 CASNPNWGRALGVGELFF TGTGCCAGCAACCCCAATTGGGGACGGGCCCTAGGGGTCGGGGAGCTGTTTTTT
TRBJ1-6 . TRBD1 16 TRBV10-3 CAISNRGTGITSPLHF TGTGCCATCAGTAACAGGGGGACAGGGATCACCTCACCCCTCCACTTT
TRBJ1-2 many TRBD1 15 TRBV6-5 CASTYRGRGAYGYTF TGTGCCAGCACCTACAGGGGGCGCGGGGCCTATGGCTACACCTTC
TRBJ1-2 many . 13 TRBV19 CASSTPEPNGYTF TGTGCCAGTAGTACTCCAGAACCCAATGGCTACACCTTC
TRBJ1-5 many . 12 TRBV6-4 CASCGQNQPQHF TGTGCCAGCTGTGGACAGAATCAGCCCCAGCATTTT
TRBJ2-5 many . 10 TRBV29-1 CSGMEETQYF TGCAGCGGGATGGAAGAGACCCAGTACTTC
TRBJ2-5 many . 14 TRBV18 CASSPPARTETQYF TGTGCCAGCTCACCACCGGCCAGGACGGAGACCCAGTACTTC
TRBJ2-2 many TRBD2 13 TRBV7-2 CASSFTSVWELFF TGTGCCAGCAGCTTTACTAGCGTGTGGGAGCTGTTTTTT
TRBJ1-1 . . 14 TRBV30 CAWSARTVNTEAFF TGTGCCTGGAGTGCGAGGACCGTGAACACTGAAGCTTTCTTT